Included here is one T cell receptor (beta chain) sequence, with context. Its antigen is as yet unknown. The source of the sample is a study of shared clonotypes between healthy human individuals. The CDR3 is 14 residues long. V was shortened by 0 bases and J by 4 bases, with 7 bases between the two germline ends. CDR1 and CDR2 (germline): SGDLS, YYNGEE. Study conclusions and caveats: With a handful of donors compared, 5% to 5.5% of naive CD4 clonotypes were shared.

The protocol was immunoSEQ multiplex PCR, while the TCRdb copy is restricted to in-frame clones and leaves out a portion. The sample holds roughly 1,100,000 clones, under 80% seen once. Sequenced material: memory CD4+ T cells sorted from blood. Noted subset: CD45RA-negative fraction. The TCR was taken from a young man in good health. The chain links TRBV9 to TRBJ2-2; no firm D call. CDR3 sequence (DNA): TGTGCCAGCAGCGTAGTTTCTGGCACCGGGGAGCTGTTTTTT. This translates into CASSVVSGTGELFF.